This T cell receptor (beta chain) was identified during a study of blood T cells in healthy people across ages. A second PCR, run for 7 to 11 cycles, used a sample-barcoded 5' primer plus a J-beta primer mix. Via MiXCR, TCRdb re-called the 5' RACE reads, giving one row per CDR3 protein. This table has roughly 2 million distinct CDR3 sequences, 49% appearing once. With 0 bases removed from V and 4 bases from J, the gap between germline ends came to 21 bases. Germline-derived CDR1 and CDR2 are LGHDT and YNNKEL (reference sequence). The CDR3 is 18 residues long. The sequence derives from a woman aged 40 to 55 in good health. This sequence joins TRBV3-1 and TRBJ1-2, with TRBD1 as a possible D gene (5 bases). The sample comprised blood. The CDR3 region is CASSQDLGRQSWGYGYTF. The CDR3 DNA sequence: TGTGCCAGCAGCCAAGATTTAGGGAGACAGTCCTGGGGCTATGGCTACACCTTC.